Following are 24 T cell receptor beta chains from one sample sequenced in a study of T-cell reconstitution after alpha-beta-depleted transplantation in children. Library preparation (for TCRbeta) was performed with unique molecular identifiers. TCRdb re-analysed the PCR reads in MiXCR, keeping a single row per CDR3 protein. The sample yields some 500,000 distinct CDR3 sequences, around 19% seen once. The source was PBMCs from the stem cell graft donor, collected from the stem cell graft. Receptors were obtained from a human donor who donated a stem cell graft to a child with acute lymphoblastic leukemia.

The rearrangement uses TRBV25-1 and TRBJ1-1; maybe TRBD1 (6 bases). Germline lookup yields CDR1 MGHDK and CDR2 SYGVNS. V was trimmed by 7 bases and J by 4 bases, leaving 19 bases between them. The CDR3 totals 15 residues. The DNA for the CDR3 is TGTGCCAGCATTCCCCCCGGGGGCGAGGGCACTGAAGCTTTCTTT. Its protein product is CASIPPGGEGTEAFF.

The chain combines TRBV9 with TRBJ2-1; no definite D call. The V end lost 1 base, the J end lost 2 bases, and 13 bases lay between the germline ends. The length of the CDR3 is 16 residues. Germline CDR1 reads SGDLS; CDR2 reads YYNGEE. Written as DNA, the CDR3 is TGTGCCAGCAGCGTAAGGGCAGGTGGGACCTACAATGAGCAGTTCTTC. Its protein is CASSVRAGGTYNEQFF. Drawing the rest from reference TRBV9 and TRBJ2-1, the complete variable domain is DSGVTQTPKHLITATGQRVTLRCSPRSGDLSVYWYQQSLDQGLQFLIQYYNGEERAKGNILERFSAQQFPDLHSELNLSSLELGDSALYFCASSVRAGGTYNEQFFGPGTRLTVL.

V is TRBV6-1 and J is TRBJ2-3, with D possibly being TRBD2 (5 bases). CDR1 and CDR2 from the germline V gene are MNHNS and SASEGT. CDR3 length equals 15 residues. V gave up 0 bases and J gave up 6 bases, with 13 bases separating them. The CDR3 nucleotides read TGTGCCAGCAGTGAAGCGTGGCGGGTCCTGGATACGCAGTATTTT. Its translation: CASSEAWRVLDTQYF.

The sample holds a few counts of this clonotype. The CDR3 nucleotides are TGTGCCATCAGTGGCGACGGGGGTACGTTGACTGAAGCTTTCTTT. Its translation is CAISGDGGTLTEAFF. This chain uses TRBV10-3 with TRBJ1-1; a weak D match, TRBD1 (5 bases). CDR3 length: 15 amino acids. V lost 4 bases, J lost 5 bases, and 17 bases lay in between. Germline CDR1 and CDR2: ENHRY and SYGVKD.

This clonotype turned up a few times. The CDR3 nucleotides are TGTGCCAGCAGCCAAGAACGACTAGCCTACAATGAGCAGTTCTTC. This encodes CASSQERLAYNEQFF. This rearrangement joins TRBV3-1 to TRBJ2-1; D perhaps matches TRBD2 (6 bases). The germline gives CDR1 LGHDT, CDR2 YNNKEL (reference sequence). This CDR3 comprises 15 residues. The V and J ends lost 0 bases and 2 bases respectively, with 8 bases between them.

The rearrangement links TRBV27 to TRBJ1-1; D possibly corresponds to TRBD1 (5 bases). The V gene lost 0 bases and the J gene lost 5 bases, with 13 bases spanning the gap. The CDR3 loop spans 15 amino acids. From germline, CDR1 is MNHEY and CDR2 SMNVEV (reference sequence). CDR3 sequence reads: CASSLSRGAGTEAFF. CDR3 DNA sequence: TGTGCCAGCAGTTTATCTAGGGGCGCGGGGACTGAAGCTTTCTTT.

This sequence joins TRBV29-1 and TRBJ2-3; 10 bases fit TRBD2. The V gene end was trimmed by 2 bases and the J gene end by 4 bases; junction bases not matched to a gene: 15. Germline CDR1 reads SQVTM; CDR2 reads ANQGSEA. The CDR3 totals 18 residues. In DNA, the CDR3 is TGCAGCGTTGAATGTGAAGGTCGTAGCGGGAGGATACCAGATACGCAGTATTTT. Its protein product is CSVECEGRSGRIPDTQYF.

This clonotype was found once. The gene calls are TRBV29-1 and TRBJ2-7; D remains ambiguous. Germline V CDR1 and CDR2: SQVTM, ANQGSEA. V lost 5 bases and J lost 1, with 9 bases in between. CDR3 length equals 12 residues. CDR3 in DNA: TGCAGCGTTTTTGGTGGGTCCTACGAGCAGTACTTC. Encoded protein: CSVFGGSYEQYF.

In this sample, this clonotype turned up a few times. The DNA of the CDR3 is TGTGCCAGCAGGGGCCGGAGGGCACCTAATGAAAAACTGTTTTTT. Its protein product is CASRGRRAPNEKLFF. This chain joins TRBV13 and TRBJ1-4, with D uncertain. V was pared by 6 bases and J by 3 bases, with 14 bases between. Per the germline V gene, CDR1 is PRHDT and CDR2 is FYEKMQ (reference sequence). The CDR3 consists of 15 residues.

This clonotype was seen more than once but under ten times. The gene calls are TRBV20-1 and TRBJ1-4; the D is unclear. V was trimmed by 0 bases and J by 4 bases, leaving 18 bases between them. Germline V gives CDR1 DFQATT, CDR2 SNEGSKA (reference sequence). The CDR3 consists of 17 residues. The CDR3 coding sequence is TGCAGTGCTAGAGATCCGGCAGGCGCCTTTAATAATGAAAAACTGTTTTTT. Protein sequence: CSARDPAGAFNNEKLFF.

This clonotype came up a few times. CDR3 in DNA: TGCAGTGCTAGAGATATGGGGGGAAGACAGCCCCAGCATTTT. Amino acid sequence: CSARDMGGRQPQHF. The genes are TRBV20-1 and TRBJ1-5, with D perhaps matching TRBD1 (5 bases). Germline V gene lookup returns CDR1 DFQATT and CDR2 SNEGSKA (reference sequence). The CDR3 spans 14 residues. Trimming took off 0 bases at V and 7 bases at J, with 13 bases between the two ends.

The V and J genes are TRBV4-2 and TRBJ2-7; D tentatively reads TRBD1 or TRBD2 (5 bases each). The germline V gene encodes CDR1 LGHNA and CDR2 YNFKEQ. This CDR3 region has 16 residues. The V end lost 4 bases, the J end lost 0 bases, and 16 bases lay between the germline ends. The CDR3 sequence is CASSRDGTTSSYEQYF. In DNA form, the CDR3 reads TGTGCCAGCAGCCGAGATGGGACCACGAGCTCCTACGAGCAGTACTTC.

This clonotype was counted a few times. This chain connects TRBV7-9 to TRBJ2-1, with D possibly matching TRBD2 (6 bases). This CDR3 has 15 amino acids. Between the trimmed V and J ends, which lost 5 bases and 2 bases, there was a span of 13 bases. Germline V lookup: CDR1 SEHNR, CDR2 FQNEAQ (reference sequence). The DNA of the CDR3 is TGTGCCAGCAGCCCCGTCGGGAGACCCTACAATGAGCAGTTCTTC. Translating it yields CASSPVGRPYNEQFF.

The chain carries TRBV5-1 and TRBJ2-1; tentatively, D is TRBD1 or TRBD2 (5 bases each). Germline assignment: CDR1 SGHRS and CDR2 YFSETQ. This CDR3 has 16 residues. Trimming stripped 0 bases from V and 4 bases from J, with 14 bases between. CDR3 amino acids: CASSLDLGEGYNEQFF. The DNA for the CDR3 is TGCGCCAGCAGCTTGGACCTAGGCGAGGGGTACAATGAGCAGTTCTTC. Full variable domain (remainder filled in from reference TRBV5-1 and TRBJ2-1): KAGVTQTPRYLIKTRGQQVTLSCSPISGHRSVSWYQQTPGQGLQFLFEYFSETQRNKGNFPGRFSGRQFSNSRSEMNVSTLELGDSALYLCASSLDLGEGYNEQFFGPGTRLTVL.

The chain combines TRBV18 with TRBJ2-1; 10 positions agree with TRBD1. This CDR3 is built from 14 residues. Trimming cost V 1 base and J 8 bases; bases outside gene matches: 2. Germline V gene lookup returns CDR1 KGHSH and CDR2 LQKENI. DNA for the CDR3: TGTGCCAGCTCACCACGACAGGGGGCGGATGAGCAGTTCTTC. It encodes CASSPRQGADEQFF.

This chain connects TRBV29-1 to TRBJ1-3; the D gene is possibly TRBD1 (5 bases). The CDR3 consists of 16 residues. CDR1 SQVTM and CDR2 ANQGSEA come from the germline V gene. The V gene lost 6 bases and the J gene lost 0 bases, with 18 bases spanning the gap. This CDR3 is CSVEGRDARSGNTIYF. The CDR3 DNA sequence: TGCAGCGTCGAGGGCCGGGACGCCCGCTCTGGAAACACCATATATTTT.

The CDR3 spells CASSPGEDSLIPYVNEKLFF. The CDR3 DNA reads as TGTGCCAGCAGTCCCGGGGAGGACAGTCTAATTCCTTACGTCAATGAAAAACTGTTTTTT. The chain joins TRBV12-3 or TRBV12-4 to TRBJ1-4, with D possibly TRBD1 on 6 matching bases. This CDR3 has 20 amino acids. The ends were cut back, 5 bases at V and 5 bases at J, with 30 bases in the middle.

In DNA form, the CDR3 reads TGCGCCAGCAGTCGGCAGCCGAGCATGAACACTGAAGCTTTCTTT. Protein product: CASSRQPSMNTEAFF. V is TRBV10-2 and J is TRBJ1-1; D gene uncertain. V was trimmed by 5 bases and J by 0 bases, leaving 13 bases between them. This CDR3 is 15 amino acids long. Germline V gene sequence: CDR1 WSHSY, CDR2 SAAADI.

The chain couples TRBV4-1 to TRBJ1-3; a possible D gene is TRBD1 (5 bases). This CDR3 is 18 amino acids long. The V end lost 0 bases, the J end lost 8 bases, and 23 bases lay between the germline ends. Germline assignment: CDR1 MGHRA and CDR2 YSYEKL. CDR3 loop: CASSQDPGPGFKTDTIYF. CDR3 DNA sequence: TGCGCCAGCAGCCAAGACCCGGGACCTGGGTTTAAAACGGACACCATATATTTT.

In its sample, this clonotype was seen many times. The rearrangement uses TRBV5-1 and TRBJ2-1; possibly TRBD1 or TRBD2 for D (5 bases each). Germline V CDR1 and CDR2: SGHRS, YFSETQ. The CDR3 is made up of 12 amino acids. Trimming stripped 4 bases from V and 6 bases from J, with 8 bases between. The CDR3 DNA is TGCGCCAGCAGCGGGGGTGTCAATGAGCAGTTCTTC. As protein: CASSGGVNEQFF.

The table lists this clonotype with a few counts. V is TRBV10-3 and J is TRBJ2-1, with 10 bases aligning to TRBD2. Germline V gene lookup returns CDR1 ENHRY and CDR2 SYGVKD. Losses at the gene ends were 0 bases for V and 10 bases for J; bases not matched to a gene: 6. The CDR3 spans 15 residues. The CDR3, as DNA: TGTGCCATCAGTGAGTCCAGCGGGAGGGCCGGCGAGCAGTTCTTC. Its protein product is CAISESSGRAGEQFF.

A few counts support this clonotype. V and J are TRBV29-1 and TRBJ2-7, with D tentatively TRBD2 (7 bases). Germline CDR1 is SQVTM and CDR2 is ANQGSEA. The length of the CDR3 is 13 residues. The V gene lost 4 bases and the J gene lost 7 bases, with 17 bases spanning the gap. CDR3 sequence reads: CSVAGEGVREQYF. CDR3 nucleotide sequence: TGCAGCGTTGCAGGGGAGGGGGTACGGGAGCAGTACTTC.

This clonotype turned up a few times. The rearrangement joins TRBV11-2 to TRBJ2-2; 10 positions match TRBD2. With 2 bases clipped from V and 7 bases from J, the junction kept 7 bases outside the gene matches. In germline, CDR1 is SGHAT, CDR2 FQNNGV. This CDR3 has 16 amino acids. The CDR3 sequence is CASSLFTSGKVGELFF. DNA of the CDR3: TGTGCCAGCAGCTTATTCACTAGCGGGAAGGTCGGGGAGCTGTTTTTT.

This sequence joins TRBV6-5 and TRBJ1-1; D is unresolved. V was pared by 6 bases and J by 4 bases, with 9 bases between. The length of the CDR3 is 12 residues. Germline CDR1 MNHEY, CDR2 SVGAGI. The CDR3 DNA follows: TGTGCCAGCAGGCCGGGCCCCACTGAAGCTTTCTTT. It is translated as CASRPGPTEAFF.